The 5 T cell receptor beta chains reported below all come from one sample, sequenced in a study of patients and donors after allogeneic stem cell transplantation. MiXCR was run by TCRdb on the RT-PCR reads, yielding one entry per CDR3 protein. This sample yields 900,000 to 1,000,000 distinct CDR3 sequences, of which roughly 17% are seen a single time; about 6% belongs to the top ten. Source material: blood, either unsorted or a sorted T cell fraction (not recorded which). These receptors were taken from a human donor who was either an allogeneic HSCT recipient or a stem cell or donor lymphocyte infusion donor (not recorded which). It is not recorded whose cells these are; they may come from a transplant donor.

This clonotype appeared a few times. The chain uses TRBV6-2 or TRBV6-3 and TRBJ2-7; the match to TRBD2 covers 8 bases. Germline V gene lookup returns CDR1 MNHEY and CDR2 SVGEGT. V shed 2 bases and J 3 bases; nucleotides not matched to a gene: 6. CDR3 length equals 15 residues. The CDR3 protein is CASSYGSGGVYEQYF. CDR3 nucleotides: TGTGCCAGCAGTTACGGGAGCGGGGGAGTCTACGAGCAGTACTTC.

This clonotype has a handful of counts. The chain uses TRBV9 and TRBJ2-2, with D maybe TRBD1 (6 bases). Germline CDR1 is SGDLS and CDR2 is YYNGEE. The germline V and J ends were trimmed by 3 bases and 5 bases, with 14 bases remaining between them. The CDR3 consists of 15 residues. CDR3 sequence (DNA): TGTGCCAGCAGCGCAAGGGGGAGCGGAACCGGGGAGCTGTTTTTT. Translated, it gives CASSARGSGTGELFF.

This clonotype was detected a few times. CDR3 sequence: CASSPGAKEQYF. CDR3 coding DNA: TGTGCCAGCAGCCCGGGGGCGAAAGAGCAGTACTTC. The chain links TRBV7-9 to TRBJ2-7; D is perhaps TRBD1 or TRBD2 (6 bases each). CDR1 is SEHNR and CDR2 is FQNEAQ in the germline V gene (reference sequence). The V and J ends lost 5 bases and 7 bases respectively, with 12 bases between them. This CDR3 has 12 residues.

In this sample, this clonotype turned up a few times. The V gene is TRBV5-1, the J gene TRBJ1-1, with D uncertain. The CDR3 consists of 13 residues. V was trimmed by 0 bases and J by 7 bases, leaving 10 bases between them. Germline loops: CDR1 SGHRS, CDR2 YFSETQ. The CDR3 loop reads CASSLAGKNEAFF. The CDR3 DNA reads as TGCGCCAGCAGCTTGGCAGGAAAAAATGAAGCTTTCTTT.

The chain joins TRBV3-1 to TRBJ2-6; 7 bases are a match to TRBD1. The V segment lost 4 bases and the J segment 4 bases; nucleotides outside the gene matches: 10. The CDR3 is 17 residues long. Germline CDR1 is LGHDT and CDR2 is YNNKEL (reference sequence). CDR3 sequence (DNA): TGTGCCAGCAGCCTCGGTACAGGGGCTGCGGGGGCCAACGTCCTGACTTTC. This codes for CASSLGTGAAGANVLTF.